These 27 T cell receptor beta chains were all obtained from the same sample, sequenced in a study of a mutant IDH1 vaccine in newly diagnosed glioma. Specified time point: baseline, week 1 (first vaccination visit). Treatment specified: pre-vaccination baseline after standard-of-care therapy. The data were produced by immunoSEQ multiplex PCR, yet TCRdb's version contains in-frame clones alone and is incomplete. The data show approximately 70,000 clones, more than 65% seen once. Sequenced here: PBMCs, sampled from a glioma patient treated with radiotherapy, temozolomide or both. Source of these receptors: a man aged 45 to 65 with glioma.

The V call is TRBV29-1, the J call TRBJ2-5, with no clear D. CDR3 size: 13 residues. V lost 4 bases, J lost 2 bases, and 11 bases lay in between. Per the germline V gene, CDR1 is SQVTM and CDR2 is ANQGSEA. As DNA, the CDR3 is TGCAGCGTTGGGCAGTCAACTCAAGAGACCCAGTACTTC. Its translation is CSVGQSTQETQYF.

The chain uses TRBV5-1 and TRBJ1-2, with 10 bases identical to TRBD1. CDR3 size: 14 residues. J was trimmed by 4 bases and V by 6 bases; bases with no gene match: 6. Germline CDR1 reads SGHRS; CDR2 reads YFSETQ. DNA of the CDR3: TGCGCCAGCACCCCTGGACAGGGGGGCTATGGCTACACCTTC. This sequence encodes CASTPGQGGYGYTF.

J is TRBJ2-2 and V is TRBV4-2; D not certain. The CDR3 contains 15 residues. Per the germline V gene, CDR1 is LGHNA and CDR2 is YNFKEQ. V shed 1 base and J shed 4 bases, with 10 bases lying between them. CDR3: CASSQVGRRTGELFF. The CDR3 bases are TGTGCCAGCAGCCAAGTAGGGCGGCGCACCGGGGAGCTGTTTTTT.

The chain combines TRBV6-5 with TRBJ1-2, with 7 nucleotides matching TRBD1. The ends lost 6 bases at V and 4 bases at J; junction bases unmatched: 11. Germline CDR1 reads MNHEY; CDR2 reads SVGAGI. The CDR3 length is 15 residues. CDR3 DNA sequence: TGTGCCAGCAGCCTGGGAGGGGGCGGTGGCTATGGCTACACCTTC. Its translation is CASSLGGGGGYGYTF.

The rearrangement links TRBV18 to TRBJ2-5; D uncertain. The CDR3 sequence is 13 residues long. V lost 3 bases and J 4 bases, leaving 9 bases between the germline ends. CDR1 is KGHSH, CDR2 LQKENI, per germline. CDR3 region: CASSPTPPETQYF. The DNA for the CDR3 is TGTGCCAGCTCACCGACCCCCCCAGAGACCCAGTACTTC.

The chain uses TRBV6-6 and TRBJ1-1; 7 bases line up with TRBD1. This CDR3 is built from 15 residues. CDR1 and CDR2 (germline): MNHNY, SVGAGI (reference sequence). The junction had 7 bases not matched to a gene; V was cut back by 0 bases and J by 6 bases. The CDR3 sequence is CASSYSSGGIAEAFF. For the CDR3, the DNA is TGTGCCAGCAGTTACTCGTCAGGGGGGATAGCTGAAGCTTTCTTT.

The sample holds one count of this clone. CDR3 in amino acids: CASGLGQGYEQYF. The CDR3 coding sequence is TGTGCTAGTGGTTTGGGACAGGGCTACGAGCAGTACTTC. The chain uses TRBV12-5 and TRBJ2-7; TRBD1 matches 7 bases. The V segment lost 1 base and the J segment 3 bases; nucleotides outside the gene matches: 0. From germline, CDR1 is LGHNT and CDR2 FRNRAP. The CDR3 is 13 amino acids.

The chain uses TRBV25-1 and TRBJ2-3; 14 nucleotides match TRBD2. J gave up 4 bases and V 3 bases, and 3 bases lay outside the gene matches. Per germline, CDR1 MGHDK and CDR2 SYGVNS. The CDR3 length is 16 residues. CDR3 bases: TGTGCCAGCAGTGAGACTAGCGGGGGGGCCTCAGATACGCAGTATTTT. Amino acid sequence: CASSETSGGASDTQYF.

The rearrangement links TRBV5-6 to TRBJ1-4; 9 nucleotides match TRBD1. CDR3 size: 16 residues. V was clipped by 3 bases and J by 0 bases; unmatched bases: 3. Germline values: CDR1 SGHDT, CDR2 YYEEEE. The CDR3 loop reads CASSSTGGTTNEKLFF. The CDR3 DNA sequence: TGTGCCAGCAGCTCGACAGGGGGGACAACTAATGAAAAACTGTTTTTT.

This sequence joins TRBV2 and TRBJ1-5; TRBD1 might be the D (6 bases). Germline CDR1 SNHLY, CDR2 FYNNEI. CDR3 length equals 15 residues. Trimming pared 6 bases from V and 4 bases from J, leaving 16 bases between. DNA for the CDR3: TGTGCCAGCAGCGGAGGGACACCGGAGAATCAGCCCCAGCATTTT. Translating gives CASSGGTPENQPQHF.

The chain employs TRBV7-2 and TRBJ2-1; 8 nucleotides align to TRBD1. Germline lookup yields CDR1 SGHTA and CDR2 FQGNSA. The V gene end was trimmed by 1 base and the J gene end by 8 bases; junction bases not matched to a gene: 1. The CDR3 sequence is 13 residues long. The CDR3 reads CASSLEQGDEQFF. Written as DNA, the CDR3 is TGTGCCAGCAGCTTAGAACAGGGGGATGAGCAGTTCTTC. Based on the CDR3 plus reference TRBV7-2 and TRBJ2-1, the full variable domain is GAGVSQSPSNKVTEKGKDVELRCDPISGHTALYWYRQSLGQGLEFLIYFQGNSAPDKSGLPSDRFSAERTGGSVSTLTIQRTQQEDSAVYLCASSLEQGDEQFFGPGTRLTVL.

The CDR3 here is CASIPGLAGGGTDTQYF. DNA for the CDR3: TGCGCCAGCATTCCGGGACTAGCGGGGGGTGGCACAGATACGCAGTATTTT. J is TRBJ2-3 and V is TRBV5-1, with 15 positions matching TRBD2. The V gene end was trimmed by 6 bases and the J gene end by 1 base; junction bases not matched to a gene: 6. The CDR3 loop spans 17 amino acids. The germline V gene has CDR1 SGHRS and CDR2 YFSETQ.

The chain carries TRBV6-6 and TRBJ2-6; no clear D. CDR3 size: 15 residues. CDR1 MNHNY and CDR2 SVGAGI come from the germline V gene (reference sequence). V lost 4 bases and J 4 bases, leaving 11 bases between the germline ends. CDR3 region: CASSSSGVGANVLTF. CDR3 sequence (DNA): TGTGCCAGCAGTTCTAGTGGCGTGGGGGCCAACGTCCTGACTTTC.

This clone has only a few counts. This sequence joins TRBV16 and TRBJ1-1; D might be TRBD1 (5 bases). CDR1 is KGHSY and CDR2 is FQNENV in the germline V gene. This CDR3 comprises 14 residues. Trimming stripped 2 bases from V and 1 base from J, with 8 bases between. The DNA for the CDR3 is TGTGCCAGCAGCCAAAGAGGGGCGAACACTGAAGCTTTCTTT. Amino acids: CASSQRGANTEAFF.

This clone was seen more than once but under ten times. This chain connects TRBV18 to TRBJ1-1; the match to TRBD1 covers 9 bases. The CDR3 totals 14 residues. Trimming removed 6 bases from V and 2 bases from J; junction bases left unmatched: 4. Germline V gene lookup returns CDR1 KGHSH and CDR2 LQKENI. CDR3 residues: CASSQGQGNTEAFF. The CDR3 DNA reads TGTGCCAGCTCCCAGGGACAGGGTAACACTGAAGCTTTCTTT.

This clone appeared a single time. The chain is built from TRBV5-8 and TRBJ2-5; D gene unclear. V gave up 0 bases and J gave up 1 base, with 16 bases separating them. Germline values: CDR1 SGHTS, CDR2 YDEGEE. This CDR3 contains 17 residues. CDR3 in amino acids: CASSLGTQQQLQETQYF. The CDR3 DNA sequence: TGTGCCAGCAGCTTGGGGACCCAACAGCAACTCCAAGAGACCCAGTACTTC.

This clone has a single count. This sequence joins TRBV6-1 and TRBJ2-7; D is undetermined. CDR1 and CDR2 (germline): MNHNS, SASEGT. The CDR3 covers 11 residues. V was pared by 2 bases and J by 4 bases, with 3 bases between. The CDR3 protein is CASSEPYEQYF. The CDR3 DNA reads TGTGCCAGCAGTGAACCGTACGAGCAGTACTTC.

The chain employs TRBV30 and TRBJ1-1; TRBD1 might be the D (5 bases). The germline V gene encodes CDR1 GTSNPN and CDR2 SVGIG (reference sequence). V shed 4 bases and J shed 3 bases, with 9 bases lying between them. The CDR3 consists of 12 residues. The CDR3 loop is CAWNQGDTEAFF. CDR3 in DNA: TGTGCCTGGAATCAGGGCGACACTGAAGCTTTCTTT.

This clone was detected a few times. The chain joins TRBV18 to TRBJ2-7; perhaps TRBD1 as D (5 bases). The CDR3 is made up of 14 amino acids. V was pared by 1 base and J by 5 bases, with 12 bases between. Germline V gene sequence: CDR1 KGHSH, CDR2 LQKENI. The DNA of the CDR3 is TGTGCCAGCTCACCACTGGCAGGGCGAGACGAGCAGTACTTC. It encodes CASSPLAGRDEQYF.

The chain carries TRBV2 and TRBJ1-2, with a possible D match to TRBD1 (6 bases). The length of the CDR3 is 14 residues. Germline values: CDR1 SNHLY, CDR2 FYNNEI. V lost 5 bases to trimming and J lost 3 bases, with 13 bases between them. Here the CDR3 reads CASSPRGRDYGYTF. CDR3 DNA sequence: TGTGCCAGCAGTCCCCGGGGGCGCGACTATGGCTACACCTTC.

The rearrangement joins TRBV4-1 to TRBJ2-2, with 8 bases fitting TRBD2. In germline, CDR1 is MGHRA, CDR2 YSYEKL. The CDR3 is 15 amino acids. V shed 1 base and J 4 bases; nucleotides not matched to a gene: 2. The CDR3: CASSQVLAGTGELFF. As DNA, the CDR3 is TGCGCCAGCAGCCAAGTGCTAGCGGGCACCGGGGAGCTGTTTTTT.

This clone was detected only a few times. This rearrangement joins TRBV5-6 to TRBJ1-5; D gene unclear. Trimming took 0 bases from V and 0 from J, leaving 1 base between them. This CDR3 is 13 amino acids long. Germline V gives CDR1 SGHDT, CDR2 YYEEEE. In DNA, the CDR3 is TGTGCCAGCAGCTTGGGTAGCAATCAGCCCCAGCATTTT. Translated, it gives CASSLGSNQPQHF.

The chain is built from TRBV6-5 and TRBJ2-1, with 10 bases that match TRBD1. This CDR3 has 13 residues. J was trimmed by 10 bases and V by 6 bases; bases with no gene match: 6. The V gene's germline CDR1 is MNHEY and CDR2 SVGAGI. CDR3 residues: CASRGTGEWEQFF. DNA for the CDR3: TGTGCCAGCAGAGGGACAGGGGAATGGGAGCAGTTCTTC.

The chain uses TRBV2 and TRBJ2-2, with D tentatively TRBD2 (5 bases). The V and J ends lost 4 bases and 5 bases respectively, with 14 bases between them. Germline loops: CDR1 SNHLY, CDR2 FYNNEI. CDR3 length equals 15 residues. CDR3 residues: CASSVREGATGELFF. In DNA, the CDR3 is TGTGCCAGCAGTGTCCGCGAGGGAGCGACCGGGGAGCTGTTTTTT.

The chain joins TRBV4-2 to TRBJ2-3; 9 bases agree with TRBD2. With V trimmed by 1 base and J by 3 bases, 5 bases remained unmatched. This CDR3 has 16 amino acids. Germline V gene data show CDR1 as LGHNA and CDR2 as YNFKEQ. The CDR3 here is CASSQGSGGGTDTQYF. The DNA of the CDR3 is TGTGCCAGCAGCCAAGGTAGCGGGGGCGGGACAGATACGCAGTATTTT.

A single count supports this clone. The CDR3 reads CASSFSESGAFF. The CDR3, as DNA: TGTGCCAGCAGCTTCTCTGAGAGTGGCGCTTTCTTT. This chain links TRBV5-6 with TRBJ1-1; the D is unclear. The ends were cut back, 2 bases at V and 11 bases at J, with 13 bases in the middle. CDR1 SGHDT and CDR2 YYEEEE come from the germline V gene. The CDR3 has 12 amino acids.

This clone has just one count. The chain is built from TRBV5-3 and TRBJ1-5, with D unclear. TRBV5-3 is sorted into the ORF group, with uncertain function. V lost 8 bases and J 0 bases, leaving 6 bases between the germline ends. The CDR3 consists of 12 residues. CDR3 nucleotides: TGTGCCAGGAGGGATAGCAATCAGCCCCAGCATTTT. The encoded protein is CARRDSNQPQHF.